A single sample is the source of the 21 T cell receptor beta chains below, sequenced in a study of blood T cell repertoires in COVID-19. The table came from immunoSEQ multiplex PCR; TCRdb's copy has only in-frame clones and leaves some out. This table holds a few hundred thousand clones, around 87% found once. The sample comprised PBMCs or T cells enriched from blood (not recorded which). The receptor source for this set is a man aged 35-49 years in a cohort exposed to, infected with or recovered from COVID-19 (not recorded which).

V gene TRBV4-2 combines with J gene TRBJ2-5, with 12 nucleotides matching TRBD2. V was pared by 0 bases and J by 7 bases, with 9 bases of the junction left unmatched. This CDR3 has 17 amino acids. Germline lookup yields CDR1 LGHNA and CDR2 YNFKEQ. The CDR3 nucleotides are TGTGCCAGCAGCCAAGATTGGACTAGCGGGGTAGGAGGGACCCAGTACTTC. Translated, it gives CASSQDWTSGVGGTQYF.

The rearrangement links TRBV5-1 to TRBJ2-7, with a possible D match to TRBD2 (6 bases). The CDR3 runs to 14 residues. CDR1 is SGHRS, CDR2 YFSETQ, per germline. The V gene lost 2 bases and the J gene lost 2 bases, with 11 bases spanning the gap. The CDR3 region is CASSFLARTYEQYF. The CDR3 DNA is TGCGCCAGCAGCTTCCTAGCGCGAACCTACGAGCAGTACTTC.

The chain has TRBV10-3 and TRBJ2-7; D is perhaps TRBD1 (5 bases). In germline, CDR1 is ENHRY, CDR2 SYGVKD. This CDR3 comprises 12 residues. The V and J ends lost 7 bases and 5 bases respectively, with 12 bases between them. For the CDR3, the DNA is TGTGCCATCACCGGGCAGGGTAACGAGCAGTACTTC. Encoded protein: CAITGQGNEQYF.

The chain employs TRBV10-3 and TRBJ2-1; 7 bases are a match to TRBD2. Germline loops: CDR1 ENHRY, CDR2 SYGVKD. V dropped 3 bases and J dropped 6; count of bases not matched to a gene: 8. There are 15 residues in the CDR3. The CDR3 reads CAISDRGRALNEQFF. CDR3 in DNA: TGTGCCATCAGTGATCGGGGGAGGGCCCTCAATGAGCAGTTCTTC.

This chain links TRBV3-1 (or the pseudogene TRBV3-2) with TRBJ1-5; TRBD1 matches 11 bases. The CDR3 is made up of 14 amino acids. V gave up 5 bases and J gave up 6 bases; unmatched junction bases: 3. In germline, CDR1 is LGHDT, CDR2 YNNKEL (reference sequence). The CDR3, as DNA: TGTGCCAGCAGCTCCGGGACAGGGGGTCAGCCCCAGCATTTT. Residues: CASSSGTGGQPQHF.

The J gene is TRBJ1-2, the V gene TRBV7-2; TRBD1 aligns across 8 bases. Germline CDR1 SGHTA, CDR2 FQGNSA. The CDR3 has 15 residues. With V trimmed by 5 bases and J by 4 bases, 9 bases remained unmatched. As DNA, the CDR3 is TGTGCCAGCAGCCCCGGACAGGGTAACATCTATGGCTACACCTTC. Encoded protein: CASSPGQGNIYGYTF.

V gene TRBV6-5 combines with J gene TRBJ2-1; D perhaps matches TRBD2 (5 bases). The length of the CDR3 is 14 residues. In germline, CDR1 is MNHEY, CDR2 SVGAGI. Trimming removed 6 bases from V and 3 bases from J, with 12 bases in between. CDR3 coding DNA: TGTGCCAGCAGCCCCATTGGGAGCTACAATGAGCAGTTCTTC. It translates to CASSPIGSYNEQFF.

A single count supports this clone. The CDR3 DNA reads as TGCGCCAGCAGCCAGGCCTCCGGGTTAGCGAACACTGAAGCTTTCTTT. This gives the protein CASSQASGLANTEAFF. The chain carries TRBV4-1 and TRBJ1-1; unclear D gene. V lost 3 bases to trimming and J lost 1 base, with 15 bases between them. This CDR3 spans 16 amino acids. CDR1 is MGHRA and CDR2 is YSYEKL in the germline V gene.

In this sample, this clone turned up once. CDR3 in amino acids: CASSYGQGYQETQYF. CDR3 nucleotides: TGTGCCAGCAGTTATGGGCAGGGGTACCAAGAGACCCAGTACTTC. This chain connects TRBV6-5 to TRBJ2-5; TRBD1 is a possible D gene (6 bases). The CDR3 sequence is 15 residues long. V was cut by 3 bases and J by 0 bases, with 11 bases left in between. The germline V gene has CDR1 MNHEY and CDR2 SVGAGI.

The chain couples TRBV6-5 to TRBJ2-5; 9 bases match TRBD1. V was clipped by 4 bases and J by 1 base; unmatched bases: 4. This CDR3 comprises 15 residues. Looked up from germline, CDR1 is MNHEY and CDR2 is SVGAGI. The CDR3 DNA reads TGTGCCAGCAGTTTCGGACAGGGGACCCAAGAGACCCAGTACTTC. Protein sequence: CASSFGQGTQETQYF.

The rearrangement joins TRBV28 to TRBJ1-3, with 8 bases identical to TRBD1. Germline CDR1 reads MDHEN; CDR2 reads SYDVKM. This CDR3 has 15 residues. V lost 6 bases and J lost 0; bases outside the gene matches: 4. CDR3 loop: CASRRQGNSGNTIYF. CDR3 nucleotides: TGTGCCAGCAGAAGACAGGGGAACTCTGGAAACACCATATATTTT.

The chain combines TRBV30 with TRBJ2-5, with 7 positions matching TRBD1. From germline, CDR1 is GTSNPN and CDR2 SVGIG (reference sequence). This CDR3 is 13 amino acids long. J gave up 3 bases and V 2 bases, and 3 bases lay outside the gene matches. The CDR3: CAWSLDREETQYF. Written as DNA, the CDR3 is TGTGCCTGGAGTCTAGACAGGGAAGAGACCCAGTACTTC.

The chain joins TRBV28 to TRBJ2-1; 7 bases match TRBD2. The CDR3 runs 15 residues. Germline trimming cut 8 bases from V and 3 bases from J; bases unmatched to any gene: 10. Germline values: CDR1 MDHEN, CDR2 SYDVKM. The CDR3 region is CASWGGKRDYNEQFF. The DNA of the CDR3 is TGTGCCAGCTGGGGTGGTAAGCGGGACTACAATGAGCAGTTCTTC.

This chain uses TRBV3-1 (or the pseudogene TRBV3-2) with TRBJ2-1; 10 bases are shared with TRBD2. This CDR3 region has 17 residues. Germline CDR1 LGHDT, CDR2 YNNKEL (reference sequence). With V trimmed by 4 bases and J by 8 bases, 14 bases remained unmatched. In DNA, the CDR3 is TGTGCCAGCAGCCTGAGTCGTCTAGCGGGAGTTGGGGATGAGCAGTTCTTC. Its protein is CASSLSRLAGVGDEQFF.

The chain combines TRBV7-2 with TRBJ2-7, with 11 bases aligning to TRBD2. CDR3 size: 15 residues. V gave up 3 bases and J gave up 4 bases; unmatched junction bases: 5. Germline-derived CDR1 and CDR2 are SGHTA and FQGNSA. The CDR3 coding sequence is TGTGCCAGCAGCTTGGCGGGGACTAGCGGATACGAGCAGTACTTC. It yields the protein CASSLAGTSGYEQYF.

This rearrangement joins TRBV28 to TRBJ1-5; 8 nucleotides match TRBD1. V was clipped by 7 bases and J by 2 bases; unmatched bases: 1. CDR1 MDHEN and CDR2 SYDVKM come from the germline V gene. The CDR3 loop spans 13 amino acids. CDR3 bases: TGTGCCAGCATGGACAGGGGCAATCAGCCCCAGCATTTT. It yields the protein CASMDRGNQPQHF.

This clone was observed a handful of times. This chain uses TRBV6-5 with TRBJ1-2, with 9 bases that match TRBD1. The J segment lost 8 bases and the V segment lost 6 bases, leaving 7 bases of the junction unmatched. This CDR3 region has 13 residues. The V gene's germline CDR1 is MNHEY and CDR2 SVGAGI. The CDR3, as DNA: TGTGCCAGCAGATCCGGGACAGGGAAGGGCTACACCTTC. Translating it yields CASRSGTGKGYTF.

The rearrangement uses TRBV7-2 and TRBJ2-1; TRBD2 aligns across 7 bases. Germline V CDR1 and CDR2: SGHTA, FQGNSA. This CDR3 contains 16 residues. Unmatched junction bases numbered 7, after V lost 3 bases and J lost 2 bases. The CDR3 sequence: CASSFLGTTAYNEQFF. As DNA, the CDR3 is TGTGCCAGCAGCTTCTTGGGGACTACAGCCTACAATGAGCAGTTCTTC.

The genes are TRBV19 and TRBJ1-2, with TRBD1 identical over 7 bases. J gave up 2 bases and V 3 bases, and 6 bases lay outside the gene matches. Germline assignment: CDR1 LNHDA and CDR2 SQIVND (reference sequence). There are 15 residues in the CDR3. CDR3 DNA: TGTGCCAGTAGTATCCCGGGACAGAAGAACTATGGCTACACCTTC. Protein sequence: CASSIPGQKNYGYTF. The whole variable domain, remainder taken from reference TRBV19 and TRBJ1-2, is DGGITQSPKYLFRKEGQNVTLSCEQNLNHDAMYWYRQDPGQGLRLIYYSQIVNDFQKGDIAEGYSVSREKKESFPLTVTSAQKNPTAFYLCASSIPGQKNYGYTFGSGTRLTVV.

This CDR3 is CATSGQKVSNQPQHF. CDR3 DNA: TGTGCCACCAGCGGACAAAAAGTTAGCAATCAGCCCCAGCATTTT. This sequence joins TRBV15 and TRBJ1-5; possibly TRBD1 for D (5 bases). The ends were cut back, 5 bases at V and 0 bases at J, with 11 bases in the middle. The CDR3 covers 15 residues. Germline loops: CDR1 LNHNV, CDR2 YYDKDF (reference sequence). Full variable domain (outside the CDR3, taken from reference TRBV15 and TRBJ1-5): DAMVIQNPRYQVTQFGKPVTLSCSQTLNHNVMYWYQQKSSQAPKLLFHYYDKDFNNEADTPDNFQSRRPNTSFCFLDIRSPGLGDTAMYLCATSGQKVSNQPQHFGDGTRLSIL.

This clone has more than one count but fewer than ten. This chain connects TRBV5-6 to TRBJ1-1, with 8 positions matching TRBD1. Germline V gene data show CDR1 as SGHDT and CDR2 as YYEEEE. The CDR3 is made up of 14 amino acids. The trim removed 1 base at V and 10 bases at J, leaving 9 bases unmatched. CDR3 DNA sequence: TGTGCCAGCAGCTTGAGAGGACAGGGCGTGCTAGCTTTCTTT. This encodes CASSLRGQGVLAFF.